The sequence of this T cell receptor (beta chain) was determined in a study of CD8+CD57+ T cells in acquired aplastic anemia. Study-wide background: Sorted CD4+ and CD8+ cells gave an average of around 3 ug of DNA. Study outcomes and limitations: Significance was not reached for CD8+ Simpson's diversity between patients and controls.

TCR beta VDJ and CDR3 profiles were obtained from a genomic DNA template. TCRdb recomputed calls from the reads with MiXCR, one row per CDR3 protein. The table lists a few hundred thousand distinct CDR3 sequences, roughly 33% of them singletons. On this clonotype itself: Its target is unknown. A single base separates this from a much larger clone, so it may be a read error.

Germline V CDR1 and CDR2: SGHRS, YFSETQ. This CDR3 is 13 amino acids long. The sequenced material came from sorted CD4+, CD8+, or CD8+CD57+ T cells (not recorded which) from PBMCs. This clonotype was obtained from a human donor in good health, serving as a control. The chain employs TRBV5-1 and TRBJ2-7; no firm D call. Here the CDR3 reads CASSLAVNYKQYF. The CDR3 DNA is TGCGCCAGCAGCTTGGCTGTGAACTACAAGCAGTACTTC. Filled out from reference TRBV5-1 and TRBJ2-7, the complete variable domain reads KAGVTQTPRYLIKTRGQQVTLSCSPISGHRSVSWYQQTPGQGLQFLFEYFSETQRNKGNFPGRFSGRQFSNSRSEMNVSTLELGDSALYLCASSLAVNYKQYFGPGTRLTVT.